Presented here are 21 T cell receptor beta chains from one specimen sequenced in a study of blood T cell repertoires in COVID-19. Some clones are missing from TCRdb's copy, which holds only in-frame ones; the method was immunoSEQ multiplex PCR. The table includes some 240,000 clones, 75% to 85% detected once. The sample was peripheral blood. All receptors derive from a woman aged 55-69 years with active or convalescent COVID-19.

The rearrangement links TRBV6-5 to TRBJ1-2; TRBD1 might be the D (5 bases). Germline CDR1 is MNHEY and CDR2 is SVGAGI. The length of the CDR3 is 16 residues. Trimming pared 4 bases from V and 10 bases from J, leaving 25 bases between. The CDR3 loop reads CASSSLPDTFPKSYTF. CDR3 nucleotide sequence: TGTGCCAGCAGTTCTCTACCGGACACTTTCCCCAAGTCCTACACCTTC.

The DNA for the CDR3 is TGTGCCAGCGGGCCGGGACAGGGGTACCAAGAGACCCAGTACTTC. Its translation: CASGPGQGYQETQYF. This chain connects TRBV2 to TRBJ2-5; 10 bases are shared with TRBD1. Germline CDR1 is SNHLY and CDR2 is FYNNEI. V lost 8 bases and J lost 0; bases outside the gene matches: 6. CDR3 length: 15 residues.

This clone has more than one count but fewer than ten. This chain joins TRBV7-9 and TRBJ1-4; D remains unclear. Trimming left V 3 bases short and J 7 bases short, with 9 bases between. Germline V CDR1 and CDR2: SEHNR, FQNEAQ (reference sequence). The CDR3 length is 13 residues. The CDR3 region has the DNA TGTGCCAGCAGCTTGCGGCAGAGTGAAAAACTGTTTTTT. Residues: CASSLRQSEKLFF. The full variable domain, with the rest looked up from reference TRBV7-9 and TRBJ1-4, is DTGVSQNPRHKITKRGQNVTFRCDPISEHNRLYWYRQTLGQGPEFLTYFQNEAQLEKSRLLSDRFSAERPKGSFSTLEIQRTEQGDSAMYLCASSLRQSEKLFFGSGTQLSVL.

The chain couples TRBV5-1 to TRBJ2-1; 11 nucleotides align to TRBD2. The J segment lost 2 bases and the V segment lost 4 bases, leaving 5 bases of the junction unmatched. Per germline, CDR1 SGHRS and CDR2 YFSETQ. CDR3 length: 16 residues. CDR3 coding DNA: TGCGCCAGCAGCACCTTAGCGGGGGGGCCCTACAATGAGCAGTTCTTC. Translated: CASSTLAGGPYNEQFF.

The V call is TRBV2, the J call TRBJ1-2; D gene uncertain. The CDR3 sequence is 12 residues long. V was pared by 6 bases and J by 6 bases, with 11 bases between. CDR1 is SNHLY, CDR2 FYNNEI, per germline. CDR3 sequence: CASRILGDGYTF. The CDR3 bases are TGTGCCAGCAGGATCCTCGGGGATGGCTACACCTTC. The full variable domain, with the rest looked up from reference TRBV2 and TRBJ1-2, is EPEVTQTPSHQVTQMGQEVILRCVPISNHLYFYWYRQILGQKVEFLVSFYNNEISEKSEIFDDQFSVERPDGSNFTLKIRSTKLEDSAMYFCASRILGDGYTFGSGTRLTVV.

The CDR3 DNA sequence: TGTGCCAGCAGGGGGGGGCAGGGACACACTGAAGCTTTCTTT. Translated: CASRGGQGHTEAFF. This sequence joins TRBV5-4 and TRBJ1-1; tentatively, D is TRBD1 (6 bases). Germline V gene sequence: CDR1 SGHNT, CDR2 YYREEE (reference sequence). The CDR3 sequence is 14 residues long. Trimming shortened V by 5 bases and J by 3 bases, and 14 bases separated the two germline ends.

This clone was counted a few times. This rearrangement joins TRBV6-2 or TRBV6-3 to TRBJ1-2; D is perhaps TRBD1 (6 bases). The V end was cut by 5 bases, the J end by 4 bases, with 17 bases between. The CDR3 is 15 amino acids. The V gene's germline CDR1 is MNHEY and CDR2 SVGEGT. The CDR3 nucleotides are TGTGCCAGCAGTGGGAGCGGGGCCAGGGGCTATGGCTACACCTTC. Translation gives CASSGSGARGYGYTF.

The chain combines TRBV23-1 with TRBJ1-5; D may be TRBD1 (6 bases). TRBV23-1 counts as an open reading frame of uncertain function. The CDR3 length is 18 residues. Deletions cut 5 bases from V and 0 bases from J, with 20 bases between. The CDR3 sequence is CASSSQGRVDYSNQPQHF. The CDR3, as DNA: TGCGCCAGCAGTTCGCAGGGGCGGGTCGACTATAGCAATCAGCCCCAGCATTTT.

The V gene is TRBV3-1 (or the pseudogene TRBV3-2), the J gene TRBJ1-5; D possibly corresponds to TRBD1 (5 bases). Trimming pared 3 bases from V and 5 bases from J, leaving 8 bases between. Germline assignment: CDR1 LGHDT and CDR2 YNNKEL (reference sequence). The CDR3 spans 13 residues. The chain's CDR3 is CASSQGRDQPQHF. CDR3 DNA sequence: TGTGCCAGCAGCCAGGGGCGCGATCAGCCCCAGCATTTT.

The chain uses TRBV19 and TRBJ1-3; weak D call: TRBD1 (6 bases). The V gene's germline CDR1 is LNHDA and CDR2 SQIVND (reference sequence). The CDR3 is 16 amino acids. The germline V and J ends were trimmed by 7 bases and 4 bases, with 20 bases remaining between them. The CDR3 DNA reads as TGTGCCAGTACCCCACAGGGTTTTGGAGGAGGAAACACCATATATTTT. Its translation: CASTPQGFGGGNTIYF. The complete variable domain, with remaining parts taken from reference TRBV19 and TRBJ1-3, reads DGGITQSPKYLFRKEGQNVTLSCEQNLNHDAMYWYRQDPGQGLRLIYYSQIVNDFQKGDIAEGYSVSREKKESFPLTVTSAQKNPTAFYLCASTPQGFGGGNTIYFGEGSWLTVV.

CDR3 protein: CAITLDGAYNTEAFF. In nucleotides, the CDR3 is TGTGCCATCACCCTCGATGGGGCGTATAACACTGAAGCTTTCTTT. V and J are TRBV10-3 and TRBJ1-1, with a possible D match to TRBD1 (5 bases). The CDR3 is 15 residues long. V lost 7 bases and J lost 2, with 17 bases in between. Germline loops: CDR1 ENHRY, CDR2 SYGVKD.

The V gene is TRBV6-1, the J gene TRBJ1-5, with unresolved D. The length of the CDR3 is 14 residues. Looked up from germline, CDR1 is MNHNS and CDR2 is SASEGT. The V end lost 2 bases, the J end lost 5 bases, and 10 bases lay between the germline ends. The CDR3 nucleotides read TGTGCCAGCAGTGAAAATGCGGGCCATCAGCCCCAGCATTTT. Translation: CASSENAGHQPQHF.

Only a few counts were recorded for this clone. This sequence joins TRBV2 and TRBJ2-2; perhaps TRBD2 as D (6 bases). The CDR3 loop spans 13 amino acids. V was shortened by 6 bases and J by 6 bases, with 11 bases between the two germline ends. Germline values: CDR1 SNHLY, CDR2 FYNNEI. This chain's CDR3 is CASRSGPAGELFF. CDR3 nucleotides: TGTGCCAGCAGAAGCGGGCCGGCCGGGGAGCTGTTTTTT.

The J gene is TRBJ1-4, the V gene TRBV5-8; possibly TRBD1 for D (6 bases). Germline V gene data show CDR1 as SGHTS and CDR2 as YDEGEE. Trimming took 1 base from V and 8 from J, leaving 9 bases between them. The CDR3 length is 13 residues. This CDR3 reads CASSLTGPEKLFF. Here the CDR3 DNA reads TGTGCCAGCAGCTTGACAGGGCCAGAAAAACTGTTTTTT.

The chain carries TRBV27 and TRBJ1-1; 8 bases match TRBD1. The CDR3 runs 15 residues. Germline V gives CDR1 MNHEY, CDR2 SMNVEV (reference sequence). J lost 5 bases, V lost 0 bases, and 5 bases had no gene match. The CDR3 reads CASSLSQGARTEAFF. The CDR3 nucleotides are TGTGCCAGCAGTTTATCCCAGGGGGCGAGGACTGAAGCTTTCTTT.

The chain couples TRBV18 to TRBJ1-2, with D perhaps matching TRBD1 (5 bases). V was shortened by 1 base and J by 0 bases, with 15 bases between the two germline ends. The CDR3 is made up of 17 amino acids. Germline CDR1 KGHSH, CDR2 LQKENI. CDR3 region: CASSPRSRATPNYGYTF. DNA for the CDR3: TGTGCCAGCTCACCACGGAGCAGGGCGACACCTAACTATGGCTACACCTTC. The full variable domain, in which reference TRBV18 and TRBJ1-2 provide the parts outside the CDR3, is NAGVMQNPRHLVRRRGQEARLRCSPMKGHSHVYWYRQLPEEGLKFMVYLQKENIIDESGMPKERFSAEFPKEGPSILRIQQVVRGDSAAYFCASSPRSRATPNYGYTFGSGTRLTVV.

This sequence joins TRBV7-2 and TRBJ2-3; 11 bases map to TRBD2. The germline CDR1 and CDR2 sequences are SGHTA and FQGNSA. CDR3 length: 15 residues. V was pared by 5 bases and J by 6 bases, with 7 bases of the junction left unmatched. The CDR3 region is CASSASGGLYDTQYF. CDR3 DNA: TGTGCCAGCAGCGCTAGCGGGGGGCTCTATGATACGCAGTATTTT.

Of note for this clone: Other DNA sequences of this sample code for an identical CDR3. The chain uses TRBV2 and TRBJ2-1, with D possibly TRBD2 on 5 matching bases. Germline lookup yields CDR1 SNHLY and CDR2 FYNNEI. V was cut by 0 bases and J by 0 bases, with 9 bases left in between. The CDR3 covers 16 residues. CDR3 in DNA: TGTGCCAGCAGTGAAGCGGGCGGGTCCTCCTACAATGAGCAGTTCTTC. It codes for CASSEAGGSSYNEQFF. Supplemented by reference TRBV2 and TRBJ2-1, the full variable domain reads EPEVTQTPSHQVTQMGQEVILRCVPISNHLYFYWYRQILGQKVEFLVSFYNNEISEKSEIFDDQFSVERPDGSNFTLKIRSTKLEDSAMYFCASSEAGGSSYNEQFFGPGTRLTVL.

The rearrangement links TRBV6-6 to TRBJ1-2; unclear D gene. Trimming removed 5 bases from V and 4 bases from J, with 14 bases in between. This CDR3 comprises 14 residues. Germline assignment: CDR1 MNHNY and CDR2 SVGAGI (reference sequence). CDR3 in DNA: TGTGCCAGCAGTACCCCGGGAGGGAGCTATGGCTACACCTTC. Translating gives CASSTPGGSYGYTF.

The chain is built from TRBV21-1 and TRBJ1-1; TRBD1, the table's D call, lacks a check against the DNA. TRBV21-1 is noted as a pseudogene. The CDR3 has 14 amino acids. The CDR3 region is CASNMTGEGTEAFF. The DNA of the CDR3 is TGTGCCAGCAACATGACAGGGGAAGGCACTGAAGCTTTCTTT.

V and J are TRBV6-1 and TRBJ1-2; 11 positions match TRBD1. From germline, CDR1 is MNHNS and CDR2 SASEGT. The CDR3 is 14 amino acids. The V gene end was trimmed by 1 base and the J gene end by 11 bases; junction bases not matched to a gene: 6. The CDR3 region is CASSEGTGGLGYTF. The CDR3 DNA sequence: TGTGCCAGCAGTGAAGGGACAGGGGGCCTTGGGTACACCTTC.